This TCR beta chain is drawn from a study of T cells after yellow fever vaccination. Many counts were recorded for this clonotype. The antigen is undetermined. Study-level findings and limits: Post-booster repertoires again held most primary-vaccination clones (approximately 96% CD4, about 88% CD8).

One entry per CDR3 protein results from TCRdb running MiXCR on the 5' RACE reads. The sample yields 150,000 or so distinct CDR3 sequences, about 7% seen once. V was clipped by 2 bases and J by 0 bases, with 7 bases between them. The CDR3 extends over 13 amino acids. Germline V lookup: CDR1 GTSNPN, CDR2 SVGIG (reference sequence). The receptor was isolated from a man aged 18-30 years who received the YFV17D yellow fever vaccine. The sequencing here drew on CD4+ T cells sorted from PBMCs, taken less than 6 days after the first yellow fever vaccination. The chain combines TRBV30 with TRBJ1-1; the D is unclear. The CDR3 nucleotides are TGTGCCTGGAGTCGGTTACTGAACACTGAAGCTTTCTTT. Its translation is CAWSRLLNTEAFF.